The sequence of this T cell receptor (beta chain) was determined in a study of cytotoxic CD8 clonotypes in ibrutinib-treated CLL. Study as a whole: Response samples were taken after a median of 12 months on treatment, range 6 to 36. Study-wide points: In comparison with age-matched healthy donors, baseline clonality was higher and tracked circulating CD8+ T-cell counts. Sample timing was unmatched between remission and later-progressing patients; lymph nodes unstudied. Treatment saw public clonotypes, which were uncommon, either contract or stay stable.

The table came from immunoSEQ multiplex PCR; TCRdb's copy has only in-frame clones and leaves some out. Here the sample spans under 200,000 clones, about 80% being singletons. The germline CDR1 and CDR2 sequences are KGHSH and LQKENI. The CDR3 consists of 16 residues. V lost 0 bases and J 5 bases, leaving 17 bases between the germline ends. About this clone: The antigen remains unidentified.

This TCR was sampled from a human donor with chronic lymphocytic leukemia. V and J are TRBV18 and TRBJ2-7; D assignment may be TRBD1 or TRBD2 (5 bases each). This sample comprised PBMCs, obtained after 24 months of ibrutinib treatment. Written as DNA, the CDR3 is TGTGCCAGCTCACCACCCGGGGCCAGGGACCGGGACGAGCAGTACTTC. Its translation: CASSPPGARDRDEQYF.